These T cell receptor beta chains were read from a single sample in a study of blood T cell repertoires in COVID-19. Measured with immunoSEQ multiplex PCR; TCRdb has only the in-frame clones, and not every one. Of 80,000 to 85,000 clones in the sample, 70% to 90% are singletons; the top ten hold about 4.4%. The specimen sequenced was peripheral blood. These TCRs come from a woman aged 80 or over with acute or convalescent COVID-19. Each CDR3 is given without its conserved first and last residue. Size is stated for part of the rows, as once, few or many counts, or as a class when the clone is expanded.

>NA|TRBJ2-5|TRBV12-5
ASALRLQETQY
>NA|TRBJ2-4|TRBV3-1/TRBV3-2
ASSQRGQAKNIQY
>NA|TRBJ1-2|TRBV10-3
AISEDSDYGYT
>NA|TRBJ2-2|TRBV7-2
ASSLAPRAGELF
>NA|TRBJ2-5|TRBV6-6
ASSLGGAAGEETQY
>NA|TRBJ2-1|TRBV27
ASSIQSGSGYNEQF
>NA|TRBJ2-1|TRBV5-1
ASSQKWEGPNEQF
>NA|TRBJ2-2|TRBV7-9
ASSSIPGLAGTGELF
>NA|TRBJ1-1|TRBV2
ASSPRGIGDTEAF
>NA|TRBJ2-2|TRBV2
ASSENSANTGELF
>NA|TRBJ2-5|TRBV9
ASSGGYQETQY
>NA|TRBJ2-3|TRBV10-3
ATSAGTGKADTQY
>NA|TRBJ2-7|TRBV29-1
SVEEQGQSSEQY
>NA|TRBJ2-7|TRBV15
ATSRDSGGAYEQY
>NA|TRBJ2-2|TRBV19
ASSRGVVAGELF
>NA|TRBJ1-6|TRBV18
ASSPNDRDNSPLH
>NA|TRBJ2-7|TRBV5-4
ASSPPDRAYEQY
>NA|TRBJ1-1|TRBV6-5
ASKERGSTEAF
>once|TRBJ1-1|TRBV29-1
SVLQGATSNTEAF
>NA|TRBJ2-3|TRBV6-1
ASSEARTSGSSTDTQY
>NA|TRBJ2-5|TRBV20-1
SASFQGAGETQY
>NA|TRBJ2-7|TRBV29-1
SVEGLGNEQY
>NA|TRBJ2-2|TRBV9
ASSVVASGRTGELF
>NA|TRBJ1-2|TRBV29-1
RFHLRDSPFRYGYT
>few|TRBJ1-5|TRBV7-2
ASSLGQLIPQH
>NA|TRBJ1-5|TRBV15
ATSRAGDRGSYSNQPQH
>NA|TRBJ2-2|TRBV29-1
SVRKGTGNGELF
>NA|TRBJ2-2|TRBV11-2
ASSPVVRGASTGELF
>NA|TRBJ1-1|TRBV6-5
ASRMLSQGNTEAF
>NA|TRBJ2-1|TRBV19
ASSIGAGEEF
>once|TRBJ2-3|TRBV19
ASSLSDRGYDRADTQY
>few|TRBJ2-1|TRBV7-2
ASSFGLAGSSSYNEQF